The rows below give T cell receptor beta chains drawn from one sample of a study of blood T cell repertoires in COVID-19. Produced via immunoSEQ multiplex PCR; TCRdb's table is partial and in-frame only. This sample has about 360,000 clones, with 75% to 90% found just once. The sample taken for sequencing was peripheral blood. Source of these receptors: an older woman with COVID-19, enrolled during active disease. CDR3s leave out the opening cysteine and the closing phenylalanine or tryptophan.

>TRBV19|TRBJ1-3
ASSPRPQGTGNTIY
>TRBV7-3|TRBJ2-2
ASSPRRGTGELF
>TRBV7-8|TRBJ1-1
ASSSATGMYAEAF
>TRBV27|TRBJ1-6
ASSIRGRKVSPLH
>TRBV7-8|TRBJ2-5
ASSHPEETQY
>TRBV4-1|TRBJ2-1
ASSQEDEGGGVYEQF
>TRBV19|TRBJ1-4
ASSISNEKLF
>TRBV6-5|TRBJ2-1
ASSYGTPLNEQF
>TRBV18|TRBJ1-1
ASSPRQGAAGTEAF
>TRBV7-2|TRBJ1-4
ASSLGQGLGKLF